The clone carrying this T cell receptor beta chain was found a few times. Its antigen remains unknown. TCRdb itself ran the 5' RACE reads through MiXCR, one entry per CDR3 protein. Found here are 340,000 or so distinct CDR3 sequences, 12% of them singletons; the top ten hold approximately 3.3%. These data belong to a study of T cells after yellow fever vaccination. Overall study results and limits: Most clones from primary vaccination resurfaced after the booster (approximately 97% CD4, over 75% CD8).

The CDR3 is 10 amino acids. Germline loops: CDR1 MNHEY, CDR2 SVGEGT. Trimming removed 8 bases from V and 9 bases from J, with 8 bases in between. The material was CD4+ T cells sorted from PBMCs, obtained 15 days after the yellow fever booster vaccination. This receptor was obtained from a man aged 18 to 30 who received the YFV17D yellow fever vaccine. The chain carries TRBV6-2 or TRBV6-3 and TRBJ1-5; D is unresolved. CDR3 amino acids: CASGLGPQHF. CDR3 coding DNA: TGTGCCAGCGGCCTGGGGCCCCAGCATTTT.